Shown below are 16 T cell receptor beta chains from a single sample sequenced in a study of blood T cells in healthy people across ages (dated by TCRdb to between 2014 and 2017). The library relied on 5' RACE. The sequencer was an Illumina HiSeq 2500. The second PCR ran for roughly 7 to 12 cycles and used a J-beta primer mix along with a sample-barcoded 5' primer. In-frame beta chains were kept once TCRdb had trimmed the public reads at Q25 with fastp and called clones with MiXCR. All rows with the same CDR3 protein become a single entry with the most common DNA and genes. Here the sample has fewer than 800,000 distinct CDR3 sequences; approximately 29% occur a single time. In total, the top ten clones hold less than 20% of the sample. The specimen sequenced was blood. The receptors here all came from a woman aged 80 or over in good health. Donor details come from another sample of the same person, matched by shared clones.

In its sample, this clonotype was seen once. Germline is not matched at one junction end, which may reflect a read error. V gene TRBV12-3 or TRBV12-4 combines with J gene TRBJ2-3; 14 positions match TRBD2. The CDR3 totals 16 residues. The DNA for the CDR3 is TGTGCCAGCGGTCTCGGGACTAGCGGGGGAGCAGATGTGGAATATTTC. Amino acids: CASGLGTSGGADVEYF.

Remarks on this clonotype: This may be a read error, as it is one base from a much larger clone. V usage is TRBV9 and J usage is TRBJ2-1, with 7 positions matching TRBD1. Germline values: CDR1 SGDLS, CDR2 YYNGEE. The CDR3 length is 13 residues. The trim removed 7 bases at V and 10 bases at J, leaving 11 bases unmatched. CDR3 nucleotide sequence: TGTGCCAGCCAGCCCGGGGACAGCTACGAGCAGTTCTTC. Encoded protein: CASQPGDSYEQFF.

This clonotype has only a few counts. A much larger clonotype is one base distant, so this may be a read error. The chain links TRBV4-2 to TRBJ2-1, with TRBD2 matching 14 bases. The germline gives CDR1 LGHNA, CDR2 YNFKEQ. CDR3 length: 15 residues. In DNA form, the CDR3 reads TGTGCCAGCAGCCAGACTAGCGGGGGGGCGGGTGAGCGGTTCTTC. Protein sequence: CASSQTSGGAGERFF.

This clonotype was observed once. This chain uses TRBV10-3 with TRBJ2-1; 7 bases match TRBD2. The CDR3 consists of 18 residues. Germline CDR1 reads ENHRY; CDR2 reads SYGVKD. Unmatched junction bases numbered 15, after V lost 4 bases and J lost 3 bases. For the CDR3, the DNA is TGTGCCATCAGTGCTCTTCGCAACGAAGCGGGGCTCTACAATGAGCAGTTCTTC. Residues: CAISALRNEAGLYNEQFF.

The chain links TRBV15 to TRBJ2-1, with no clear D. The assigned J gene may be wrong: the sequence end matches TRBJ2-7 better. The CDR3 is made up of 18 amino acids. CDR1 and CDR2 from the germline V gene are LNHNV and YYDKDF (reference sequence). CDR3 in amino acids: CATTPGLPLVSSCNEQYF. In DNA form, the CDR3 reads TGTGCCACCACCCCAGGCCTACCCCTAGTGAGCTCCTGCAATGAGCAGTACTTC.

At least ten counts were recorded for this clonotype. This chain joins TRBV6-1 and TRBJ2-7, with 8 bases aligning to TRBD2. Trimming at V came to 2 bases and at J to 2 bases, leaving 2 bases not matched to a gene. The CDR3 is made up of 14 amino acids. The germline gives CDR1 MNHNS, CDR2 SASEGT. The CDR3 nucleotides read TGTGCCAGCAGTGAACCGGGGGGGCCCTACGAGCAGTACTTC. This gives the protein CASSEPGGPYEQYF.

In DNA, the CDR3 is TGCGCCAGCAGCTCCGGACAGGGGGCGGGGAATGAGCAGTACTTC. Its translation is CASSSGQGAGNEQYF. The gene calls are TRBV5-1 and TRBJ2-5, with 11 bases lining up with TRBD1. The ends lost 3 bases at V and 11 bases at J; junction bases unmatched: 12. Germline V gene lookup returns CDR1 SGHRS and CDR2 YFSETQ. This CDR3 region has 15 residues.

Only a few counts were recorded for this clonotype. The chain carries TRBV9 and TRBJ2-2, with D maybe TRBD1 (5 bases). CDR1 SGDLS and CDR2 YYNGEE come from the germline V gene. With 6 bases removed from V and 2 bases from J, the gap between germline ends came to 14 bases. This CDR3 spans 15 amino acids. The CDR3 protein is CASNSQGVNTGELFF. The CDR3 DNA reads TGTGCCAGCAACTCCCAGGGCGTTAACACCGGGGAGCTGTTTTTT. Full variable domain (outside the CDR3, taken from reference TRBV9 and TRBJ2-2): DSGVTQTPKHLITATGQRVTLRCSPRSGDLSVYWYQQSLDQGLQFLIQYYNGEERAKGNILERFSAQQFPDLHSELNLSSLELGDSALYFCASNSQGVNTGELFFGEGSRLTVL.

This clonotype has a handful of counts. A clone one base away is much larger, so this may be a read error. The chain recombines TRBV4-2 with TRBJ2-5; D might be TRBD1 (6 bases). Germline assignment: CDR1 LGHNA and CDR2 YNFKEQ. The CDR3 extends over 15 amino acids. This chain's CDR3 is CASSQEGHLQEAQYF. The CDR3 region has the DNA TGTGCCAGCAGCCAAGAGGGACACCTACAAGAGGCCCAGTACTTC.

Regarding this clonotype: This may be a read error, as it is one base from a much larger clone. This chain joins TRBV29-1 and TRBJ2-7, with 10 bases fitting TRBD2. Per germline, CDR1 SQVTM and CDR2 ANQGSEA. This CDR3 is 13 amino acids long. The ends lost 8 bases at V and 7 bases at J; junction bases unmatched: 11. The CDR3: CSFTSGEAAEQYF. Here the CDR3 DNA reads TGCAGCTTTACTAGCGGGGAGGCAGCTGAGCAGTACTTC.

Many counts were recorded for this clonotype. The chain has TRBV12-3 or TRBV12-4 and TRBJ2-3; 7 nucleotides align to TRBD2. This CDR3 is 14 amino acids long. V shed 2 bases, J shed 5 bases, and the junction held 4 bases outside the gene matches. CDR3 DNA: TGTGCCAGCAGTTTATTTGGGGGGGGAGATACGCAGTATTTT. Its protein product is CASSLFGGGDTQYF.

This clonotype was recorded only once. V and J are TRBV15 and TRBJ1-1, with unresolved D. Trimming pared 0 bases from V and 11 bases from J, leaving 10 bases between. Germline lookup yields CDR1 LNHNV and CDR2 YYDKDF (reference sequence). The CDR3 sequence is 12 residues long. CDR3 in amino acids: CATSRDRVGAFF. The CDR3 DNA is TGTGCCACCAGCAGAGATCGGGTGGGGGCTTTCTTT.

This rearrangement joins TRBV6-6 to TRBJ2-1; D remains ambiguous. Germline assignment: CDR1 MNHNY and CDR2 SVGAGI (reference sequence). Trimming shortened V by 2 bases and J by 13 bases, and 9 bases separated the two germline ends. The CDR3 is 11 amino acids. CDR3 region: CASSYRETQFF. The CDR3 coding sequence is TGTGCCAGCAGTTACCGCGAGACCCAGTTCTTC.

This clonotype has just a few counts. The V gene is TRBV14, the J gene TRBJ1-5; D is possibly TRBD1 (5 bases). This CDR3 region has 13 residues. V lost 0 bases to trimming and J lost 10 bases, with 10 bases between them. Germline V gene lookup returns CDR1 SGHDN and CDR2 FVKESK. CDR3 DNA sequence: TGTGCCAGCAGCCAAGATCTTCGGGGCCCCCAGCATTTT. Encoded protein: CASSQDLRGPQHF.

This clonotype was found a few times. The chain recombines TRBV7-2 with TRBJ2-2; 10 nucleotides agree with TRBD1. The CDR3 has 15 residues. The germline V gene has CDR1 SGHTA and CDR2 FQGNSA. The V gene end was trimmed by 4 bases and the J gene end by 6 bases; junction bases not matched to a gene: 5. The CDR3 bases are TGTGCCAGCAGCTCGACAGGGGGCGAAGCCGGGGAGCTGTTTTTT. It yields the protein CASSSTGGEAGELFF. Combining the CDR3 with reference TRBV7-2 and TRBJ2-2 gives the whole variable domain GAGVSQSPSNKVTEKGKDVELRCDPISGHTALYWYRQSLGQGLEFLIYFQGNSAPDKSGLPSDRFSAERTGGSVSTLTIQRTQQEDSAVYLCASSSTGGEAGELFFGEGSRLTVL.

This clonotype has a count of ten or more. V and J are TRBV28 and TRBJ1-2; D possibly corresponds to TRBD1 (5 bases). Germline values: CDR1 MDHEN, CDR2 SYDVKM. There are 11 residues in the CDR3. V lost 7 bases and J lost 7, with 10 bases in between. CDR3 sequence reads: CASTSQGGYTF. The DNA of the CDR3 is TGTGCCAGCACCTCCCAGGGTGGCTACACCTTC.